The clone carrying this TCR beta chain was found many times. What it recognizes is unknown. This sample stems from a study of neurological immune-mediated disorders. Study observations and caveats: Multiple sclerosis, the disease with the least TCR clonal expansion, fell below healthy controls, whereas HTLV-1-associated myelopathy showed the most.

cDNA synthesis was performed by 5'RACE with 10-nucleotide random UMIs. The output of every sequencing run exceeded 170 million TCR-beta sequences, derived from 15-18 subjects. One entry per CDR3 protein, called by TCRdb with MiXCR from the 5' RACE reads. The repertoire has tens of thousands of distinct CDR3 sequences, approximately 10% of them found once; the top ten carry around 4%. Libraries from sorted cells each used some 1 million CD4+ or CD8+ T cells. The sequenced sample was CD4+ T cells from blood. The TCR comes from a young woman with HTLV-1-associated myelopathy (HAM/TSP).

CDR3 sequence reads: CSARPGGSTGELFF. The CDR3 DNA follows: TGCAGTGCTAGACCAGGGGGCTCGACCGGGGAGCTGTTTTTT. V usage is TRBV20-1 and J usage is TRBJ2-2, with TRBD1 matching 8 bases. Losses at the gene ends were 2 bases for V and 5 bases for J; bases not matched to a gene: 4. Germline V gene data show CDR1 as DFQATT and CDR2 as SNEGSKA (reference sequence). This CDR3 comprises 14 residues.